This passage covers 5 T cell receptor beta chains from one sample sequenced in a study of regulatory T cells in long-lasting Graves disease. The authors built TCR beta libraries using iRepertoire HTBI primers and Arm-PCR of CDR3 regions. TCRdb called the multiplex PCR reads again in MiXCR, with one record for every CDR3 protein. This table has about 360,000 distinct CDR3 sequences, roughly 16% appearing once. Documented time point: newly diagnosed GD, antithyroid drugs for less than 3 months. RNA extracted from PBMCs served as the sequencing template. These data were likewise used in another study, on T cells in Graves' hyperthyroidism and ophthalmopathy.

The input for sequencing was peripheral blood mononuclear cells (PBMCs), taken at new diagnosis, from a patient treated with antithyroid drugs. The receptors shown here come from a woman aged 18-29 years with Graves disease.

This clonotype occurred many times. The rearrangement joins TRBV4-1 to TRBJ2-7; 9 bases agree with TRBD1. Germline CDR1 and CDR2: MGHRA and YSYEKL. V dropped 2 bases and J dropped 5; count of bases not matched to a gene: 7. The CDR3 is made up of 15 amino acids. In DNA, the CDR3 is TGCGCCAGCAGCCAAACAGGGGGCGAATACCACGAGCAGTACTTC. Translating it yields CASSQTGGEYHEQYF.

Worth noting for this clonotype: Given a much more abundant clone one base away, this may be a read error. CDR3: CSASRGRYTF. CDR3 nucleotides: TGCAGTGCTTCCCGGGGTAGGTACACCTTC. The V gene is TRBV20-1, the J gene TRBJ1-2; D is unresolved. The V gene lost 5 bases and the J gene lost 11 bases, with 12 bases spanning the gap. The CDR3 sequence is 10 residues long. Germline assignment: CDR1 DFQATT and CDR2 SNEGSKA (reference sequence).

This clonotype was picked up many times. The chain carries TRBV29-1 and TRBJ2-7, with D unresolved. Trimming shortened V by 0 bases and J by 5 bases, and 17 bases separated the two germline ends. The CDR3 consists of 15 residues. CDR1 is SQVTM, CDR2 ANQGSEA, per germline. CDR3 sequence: CSVEDPSQAVHEQYF. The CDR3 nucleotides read TGCAGCGTTGAAGACCCGTCGCAAGCTGTCCACGAGCAGTACTTC.

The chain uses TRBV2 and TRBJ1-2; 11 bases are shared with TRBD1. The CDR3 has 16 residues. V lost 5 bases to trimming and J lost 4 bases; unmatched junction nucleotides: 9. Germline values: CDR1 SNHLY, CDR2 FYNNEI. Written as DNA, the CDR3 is TGTGCCAGCAGTTTGTCCGGGACAGGGGGATCCTATGGCTACACCTTC. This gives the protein CASSLSGTGGSYGYTF.

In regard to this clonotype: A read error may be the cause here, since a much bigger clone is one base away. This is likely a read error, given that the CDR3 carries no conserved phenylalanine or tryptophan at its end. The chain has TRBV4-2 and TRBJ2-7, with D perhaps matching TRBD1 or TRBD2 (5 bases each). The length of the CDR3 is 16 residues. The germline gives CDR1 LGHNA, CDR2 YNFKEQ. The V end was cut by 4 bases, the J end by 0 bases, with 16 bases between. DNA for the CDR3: TGTGCCAGCAGCCGAAACCGGGACGGCAGCTCCTACGAGCAGTACTCC. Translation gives CASSRNRDGSSYEQYS.